This TCR beta chain came from a study of cytomegalovirus exposure and HLA in healthy donors. Study-level results: In a later analysis, HLA-C alleles had the fewest associated TCRs, DRB1 alleles the most. HLA-A and HLA-B allele assignments for most subjects were reportedly predicted accurately using TCR beta sequences.

Vbeta (60) and Jbeta (13) primers were used in the PCR. TCRdb's copy holds only in-frame clones and misses some; the assay was immunoSEQ multiplex PCR. This sample carries about 170,000 clones, around 78% of them seen once, and the ten largest clones take around 1.9%. The germline V gene encodes CDR1 GTSNPN and CDR2 SVGIG (reference sequence). Trimming took 0 bases from V and 2 from J; bases not matched to a gene: 1. The CDR3 loop spans 14 amino acids. A remark on this clone: Its antigen is unidentified.

The origin of this receptor is a woman under 40 in good health and CMV-seropositive. The chain links TRBV30 to TRBJ1-1; TRBD1 aligns across 9 bases. The sample taken for sequencing was PBMCs. The CDR3 sequence: CAWSVTGGNTEAFF. DNA for the CDR3: TGTGCCTGGAGTGTCACAGGGGGCAACACTGAAGCTTTCTTT.